The 14 T cell receptor beta chains below come from one sample, sequenced in a study of T cell responses to AZD1222 COVID-19 vaccine. Sequenced by immunoSEQ multiplex PCR; TCRdb stores in-frame clones only, minus some. The table records 95,000 or so clones, roughly 91% of them present only once. This specimen was peripheral blood, taken on day 0 of MenACWY control vaccination. The receptors were gathered from an adult in good health.

This clone came up a few times. This CDR3 reads CASSLFFIPAGTSSETQYF. The DNA for the CDR3 is TGTGCCAGCAGTTTGTTCTTTATCCCCGCCGGGACTAGCTCAGAGACCCAGTACTTC. The chain couples TRBV27 to TRBJ2-5, with 9 positions matching TRBD2. J was trimmed by 4 bases and V by 3 bases; bases with no gene match: 18. The germline V gene encodes CDR1 MNHEY and CDR2 SMNVEV (reference sequence). This CDR3 has 19 amino acids.

V and J are TRBV24-1 and TRBJ1-4; the D gene is possibly TRBD1 (5 bases). The germline gives CDR1 KGHDR, CDR2 SFDVKD. Trimming shortened V by 5 bases and J by 1 base, and 13 bases separated the two germline ends. CDR3 size: 16 residues. CDR3 coding DNA: TGTGCCACCAGTGGAGGGACCGGGGGAACTAATGAAAAACTGTTTTTT. Amino acids: CATSGGTGGTNEKLFF.

The chain is built from TRBV19 and TRBJ1-2, with TRBD1 matching 10 bases. CDR1 and CDR2 (germline): LNHDA, SQIVND (reference sequence). The CDR3 runs to 15 residues. V dropped 5 bases and J dropped 4; count of bases not matched to a gene: 7. The CDR3 region has the DNA TGTGCCAGTAGTTATAGGGGACAGGGGATCTATGGCTACACCTTC. Residues: CASSYRGQGIYGYTF.

The chain couples TRBV23-1 to TRBJ2-1; 9 nucleotides agree with TRBD1. TRBV23-1 is annotated as an ORF whose role is uncertain. V lost 7 bases and J lost 8; bases outside the gene matches: 12. This CDR3 has 15 residues. The CDR3 bases are TGCGCCAGCACCCTACGGGACAGGGCCGACTATGAGCAGTTCTTC. Residues: CASTLRDRADYEQFF.

This clone was recorded once. This chain connects TRBV7-8 to TRBJ2-3; D not resolved. There are 15 residues in the CDR3. Germline V gene lookup returns CDR1 SGHVS and CDR2 FQNEAQ. V was pared by 4 bases and J by 4 bases, with 15 bases between. CDR3 loop: CASSSAFKVADTQYF. CDR3 DNA sequence: TGTGCCAGCAGCTCCGCGTTTAAGGTCGCAGATACGCAGTATTTT.

V is TRBV6-5 and J is TRBJ2-5, with TRBD2 matching 9 bases. The CDR3 is 15 amino acids. Losses at the gene ends were 6 bases for V and 5 bases for J; bases not matched to a gene: 10. Germline-derived CDR1 and CDR2 are MNHEY and SVGAGI. The CDR3 reads CASSDSGGGRETQYF. The CDR3 DNA follows: TGTGCCAGCAGCGATAGCGGGGGAGGCAGGGAGACCCAGTACTTC.

This chain uses TRBV2 with TRBJ2-7, with 13 nucleotides matching TRBD2. J was trimmed by 0 bases and V by 5 bases; bases with no gene match: 7. The CDR3 consists of 17 residues. CDR1 is SNHLY, CDR2 FYNNEI, per germline. The CDR3 bases are TGTGCCAGCAGTAGGACTAGCGGGGGCCGAAGCTCCTACGAGCAGTACTTC. Translating it yields CASSRTSGGRSSYEQYF.

The chain combines TRBV7-9 with TRBJ2-3; D gene uncertain. V lost 3 bases to trimming and J lost 4 bases, with 2 bases between them. The CDR3 has 11 amino acids. Germline loops: CDR1 SEHNR, CDR2 FQNEAQ (reference sequence). As DNA, the CDR3 is TGTGCCAGCAGCTTCGCAGATACGCAGTATTTT. This codes for CASSFADTQYF.

V and J are TRBV5-4 and TRBJ1-1; 8 bases match TRBD1. Germline CDR1 SGHNT, CDR2 YYREEE (reference sequence). The length of the CDR3 is 16 residues. The ends lost 4 bases at V and 1 base at J; junction bases unmatched: 9. The CDR3 here is CASSASGGVENTEAFF. The CDR3 region has the DNA TGTGCCAGCAGCGCATCAGGGGGCGTAGAGAACACTGAAGCTTTCTTT.

The rearrangement uses TRBV7-9 and TRBJ2-2; D ambiguous. CDR1 and CDR2 (germline): SEHNR, FQNEAQ (reference sequence). The CDR3 has 12 amino acids. V lost 5 bases and J 2 bases, leaving 3 bases between the germline ends. The DNA of the CDR3 is TGTGCCAGCAGCCCCAACACCGGGGAGCTGTTTTTT. It codes for CASSPNTGELFF. Filled out from reference TRBV7-9 and TRBJ2-2, the complete variable domain reads DTGVSQNPRHKITKRGQNVTFRCDPISEHNRLYWYRQTLGQGPEFLTYFQNEAQLEKSRLLSDRFSAERPKGSFSTLEIQRTEQGDSAMYLCASSPNTGELFFGEGSRLTVL.

The V and J genes are TRBV14 and TRBJ1-6, with TRBD1 matching 8 bases. Germline V CDR1 and CDR2: SGHDN, FVKESK. This CDR3 has 14 residues. Germline trimming cut 5 bases from V and 6 bases from J; bases unmatched to any gene: 3. The CDR3 DNA follows: TGTGCCAGCAGCGGGGGACAGGCTAATTCACCCCTCCACTTT. Amino acids: CASSGGQANSPLHF.

This chain uses TRBV11-2 with TRBJ2-7; D may be TRBD2 (5 bases). Germline V gene data show CDR1 as SGHAT and CDR2 as FQNNGV. The CDR3 sequence is 12 residues long. V was shortened by 7 bases and J by 1 base, with 8 bases between the two germline ends. CDR3 residues: CASTRRSYEQYF. The DNA for the CDR3 is TGTGCCAGCACCCGGAGGTCCTACGAGCAGTACTTC.

The chain carries TRBV5-1 and TRBJ2-5; no clear D. Deletions cut 2 bases from V and 0 bases from J, with 2 bases between. This CDR3 spans 12 amino acids. Germline CDR1 and CDR2: SGHRS and YFSETQ. The CDR3 reads CASSFDQETQYF. CDR3 coding DNA: TGCGCCAGCAGCTTCGACCAAGAGACCCAGTACTTC.

The chain carries TRBV11-3 and TRBJ1-6; 10 nucleotides agree with TRBD1. This CDR3 is built from 15 residues. J was trimmed by 6 bases and V by 5 bases; bases with no gene match: 4. CDR1 is SGHNT, CDR2 YENEEA, per germline. The CDR3 spells CASSLGTGANSPLHF. As DNA, the CDR3 is TGTGCCAGCAGCCTCGGGACAGGGGCTAATTCACCCCTCCACTTT.